This T cell receptor beta chain was recorded in a study of CD8 T cells in Susac syndrome (dated by TCRdb to the late 2010s). General notes on the study: Whether CD8+ T cell activation and differentiation in Susac syndrome was antigen driven was tested using repertoire sequencing. Clonality of the CD8+ T cell repertoire was compared between around 13 healthy donors, approximately 14 Susac syndrome patients and about 15 multiple sclerosis patients. What the authors observed across the whole study: The number of individuals in the TCR sequencing and HLA analysis was recognized as being relatively small.

High-throughput TCR beta sequencing profiled peripheral blood CD8+ and CD4+ T cells from healthy donors, Susac syndrome patients and multiple sclerosis patients. The healthy donors served as controls matched for age and sex. Bulk CD8+ and CD4+ T cells were purified by magnetic negative isolation, while CD8+ TEMRA cells were enriched using FACS. Blood was collected in EDTA tubes and processed within 24 hours, with PBMCs isolated through density gradient centrifugation. PBMCs intended for TCR sequencing were cryopreserved in liquid nitrogen and thawed later in a water bath at 37 degrees C. Purity of sorted or isolated CD4+, CD8+ and CD8+ TEMRA cells was at least 90%. RNA was extracted using the RNeasy kit, and roughly 0.5 to 1 ug of the RNA was reverse transcribed with random hexamers. The immunoSEQ multiplex PCR assay, which covers 54 Vbeta and 13 Jbeta segments, was used to amplify TCR beta CDR3 regions. To correct PCR amplification bias, a synthetic template baseline was used for both primer optimization and computational correction. As for how the authors treated the data: Only productive sequences were kept, with reads annotated to V, D and J genes according to IMGT and analyzed in immunoSEQ Analyzer. Clonality was computed as one minus Shannon entropy normalized by log2 of the number of productive unique sequences. Public and private clones were assessed among the 100 most prevalent clones of each patient and control. A clone was defined as Susac-specific if it was absent from the healthy and MS cohorts, from around 960 published viral clones and from other ImmuneACCESS disease sequences. TCRdb reprocessing: public reads trimmed at Q25 with fastp, clones called with MiXCR, in-frame beta chains kept. Rows merge per CDR3 protein into single entries with the most common DNA and genes. V and J calls and clone size were set by TCRdb, not the authors. The sample data list fewer than 150,000 distinct CDR3 sequences, and approximately 93% of these were observed just once. 0.25% to 0.3% of the sample is held by the ten biggest clonotypes.

Remarks on this clonotype: Its antigen target is currently unknown. Base-call qualities are not available, and no considerably larger clone is one nucleotide away.

There are 13 amino acids in the CDR3, from cysteine to phenylalanine inclusive. The DNA shown is the 39-base CDR3, in frame from base 1. V is clipped by 5 bases and J by 5 bases, and the sequence between their germline boundaries is 10 bases long. As encoded in the germline V gene, CDR1 is MDHEN while CDR2 is SYDVKM. The chain joins TRBV28 to TRBJ2-1; the D segment could be TRBD1, given 5 matching bases. Specimen: CD8+ T cells from PBMCs. This receptor was taken from a human donor in good health. Read as DNA, the sequence is TGTGCCAGCAGTAGCAGGGTCGACAATGAGCAGTTCTTC. This is translated as CASSSRVDNEQFF.